This is a list of T cell receptor beta chains from one sample in a study of memory CD4+ T cells and cytomegalovirus serostatus. The data were produced by immunoSEQ multiplex PCR, yet TCRdb's version contains in-frame clones alone and is incomplete. In the table there are about 44,000 clones, over 65% of which are singletons. Sequences were obtained from memory CD4+ T cells from blood. Source of these receptors: an adult in good health and CMV-seronegative. Both conserved end residues are part of each CDR3. Each record gives: J gene, V gene, CDR3 protein.

>TRBJ2-1|TRBV2
CASSADRGSYNEQFF
>TRBJ1-6|TRBV28
CASSLWGTFSYNSPLHF
>TRBJ2-7|TRBV7-8
CASSHNSYEQYF
>TRBJ1-4|TRBV25-1
CASSLGLGVGEKLFF
>TRBJ2-2|TRBV25-1
CASSELHAGELFF
>TRBJ2-7|TRBV6-5
CASSPGTAYEQYF
>TRBJ2-4|TRBV7-2
CASSLQSSGGNIQYF
>TRBJ1-6|TRBV2
CANTGGNSPLHF
>TRBJ2-7|TRBV29-1
CSVRLAGVYEQYF
>TRBJ1-3|TRBV10-3
CAIWGGDGNTIYF
>TRBJ1-5|TRBV5-6
CASSSTGVRQPQHF
>TRBJ2-3|TRBV4-2
CASTEQGALADTQYF
>TRBJ2-7|TRBV30
CAWSPLGTGVYEQYF
>TRBJ2-3|TRBV9
CASSVEGVTDTQYF
>TRBJ1-2|TRBV15
CATSRPFGDRVGGYTF
>TRBJ1-1|TRBV11-3
CASSEPHGGSEAFF
>TRBJ1-2|TRBV6-1
CASSLDTPGGYTF
>TRBJ2-1|TRBV7-8
CASSKRQGYEQFF
>TRBJ2-7|TRBV6-5
CASAGPKAYEQYF
>TRBJ2-1|TRBV10-2
CASTPVRDRGMDEQFF
>TRBJ1-5|TRBV7-8
CASSFGTGGSGGQPQHF
>TRBJ1-5|TRBV9
CASSPDSFNQPQHF
>TRBJ2-3|TRBV4-1
CASSQETSGADTQYF
>TRBJ2-5|TRBV5-4
CASSYGGTQETQYF
>TRBJ2-5|TRBV11-1
CASSLLQQETQYF
>TRBJ2-5|TRBV5-6
CASSFPSGAETQYF
>TRBJ2-1|TRBV28
CASSLVNEQFF
>TRBJ1-6|TRBV4-2
CASSQDGRNSPLHF
>TRBJ2-7|TRBV11-3
CASSLEYEQYF
>TRBJ2-1|TRBV7-2
CASSSPTLGEQFF
>TRBJ2-5|TRBV5-1
CASSLNKQVGETQYF
>TRBJ2-7|TRBV10-3
CAISDRGKPDEQYF